These 32 T cell receptor beta chains were all obtained from the same sample, sequenced in a study of blood T cell repertoires in COVID-19. Method: immunoSEQ multiplex PCR; TCRdb's copy keeps in-frame clones and lacks some. This table holds approximately 300,000 clones, around 90% found once. Input material: peripheral blood. These receptors were taken from a woman in her twenties or thirties with COVID-19, enrolled during active disease.

The chain is built from TRBV28 and TRBJ1-2, with unresolved D. The V and J ends lost 2 bases and 5 bases respectively, with 12 bases between them. There are 14 residues in the CDR3. Germline V gives CDR1 MDHEN, CDR2 SYDVKM. The CDR3 region has the DNA TGTGCCAGCAGTTTAAGTGGCAGAGGGTATGGCTACACCTTC. Translating gives CASSLSGRGYGYTF.

The V gene is TRBV6-5, the J gene TRBJ1-4, with D possibly TRBD1 on 5 matching bases. Germline V CDR1 and CDR2: MNHEY, SVGAGI. V was shortened by 0 bases and J by 7 bases, with 12 bases between the two germline ends. The CDR3 extends over 15 amino acids. In DNA form, the CDR3 reads TGTGCCAGCAGTTACTCGGGGCAGGTTGGTGAAAAACTGTTTTTT. Translating gives CASSYSGQVGEKLFF.

The chain joins TRBV5-1 to TRBJ1-1, with D unresolved. Germline V gene sequence: CDR1 SGHRS, CDR2 YFSETQ. This CDR3 is 14 amino acids long. With 4 bases removed from V and 0 bases from J, the gap between germline ends came to 10 bases. For the CDR3, the DNA is TGCGCCAGCAGCCAACAGATCATGAACACTGAAGCTTTCTTT. It encodes CASSQQIMNTEAFF.

This chain uses TRBV5-1 with TRBJ2-7; 9 nucleotides line up with TRBD1. CDR3 size: 15 residues. V lost 4 bases and J lost 2; bases outside the gene matches: 7. Germline V CDR1 and CDR2: SGHRS, YFSETQ. CDR3 in DNA: TGCGCCAGCAGCCCCGGACAGGGGTTCACCTACGAGCAGTACTTC. As protein: CASSPGQGFTYEQYF.

The rearrangement links TRBV28 to TRBJ2-4; a possible D gene is TRBD2 (6 bases). Germline values: CDR1 MDHEN, CDR2 SYDVKM. The CDR3 covers 16 residues. V lost 5 bases, J lost 0 bases, and 14 bases lay in between. CDR3 sequence reads: CASSNPGTLAKNIQYF. The CDR3 coding sequence is TGTGCCAGCAGTAACCCAGGGACTTTAGCCAAAAACATTCAGTACTTC.

The chain joins TRBV15 to TRBJ2-7, with a weak D call TRBD2 (6 bases). Trimming removed 1 base from V and 4 bases from J, with 11 bases in between. The CDR3 totals 14 residues. Germline V gene data show CDR1 as LNHNV and CDR2 as YYDKDF (reference sequence). The CDR3 region is CATSRGGGTYEQYF. The CDR3 coding sequence is TGTGCCACCAGCAGAGGGGGAGGCACTTACGAGCAGTACTTC.

DNA of the CDR3: TGTGCCAGCAGCTTCGGACAGGGAATGGCGGGCTACACCTTC. Residues: CASSFGQGMAGYTF. The rearrangement links TRBV7-6 to TRBJ1-2; TRBD1 matches 8 bases. V lost 3 bases to trimming and J lost 8 bases; unmatched junction nucleotides: 8. The CDR3 is made up of 14 amino acids. Looked up from germline, CDR1 is SGHVS and CDR2 is FNYEAQ.

V is TRBV5-6 and J is TRBJ1-1; possibly TRBD1 for D (5 bases). Germline CDR1 is SGHDT and CDR2 is YYEEEE. CDR3 length: 13 amino acids. Trimming stripped 3 bases from V and 3 bases from J, with 9 bases between. The CDR3 reads CASSWGRYTEAFF. CDR3 DNA sequence: TGTGCCAGCAGCTGGGGCAGATACACTGAAGCTTTCTTT.

The J gene is TRBJ2-2, the V gene TRBV9; 10 bases are a match to TRBD1. This CDR3 contains 15 residues. Losses at the gene ends were 6 bases for V and 6 bases for J; bases not matched to a gene: 8. In germline, CDR1 is SGDLS, CDR2 YYNGEE. In DNA form, the CDR3 reads TGTGCCAGCACCCGGGACAGGGGATTCCCCGGGGAGCTGTTTTTT. Protein: CASTRDRGFPGELFF.

V and J are TRBV6-5 and TRBJ2-7; 14 bases agree with TRBD2. The trim removed 6 bases at V and 6 bases at J, leaving 7 bases unmatched. The germline V gene encodes CDR1 MNHEY and CDR2 SVGAGI. CDR3 size: 15 residues. CDR3 bases: TGTGCCAGCAGGCCGGGACTAGCGGGAGTTTCCGAGCAGTACTTC. Translating gives CASRPGLAGVSEQYF.

The rearrangement uses TRBV2 and TRBJ2-7, with D unclear. Germline V gene sequence: CDR1 SNHLY, CDR2 FYNNEI. Trimming took 8 bases from V and 4 from J, leaving 12 bases between them. The CDR3 extends over 12 amino acids. The CDR3 region has the DNA TGTGCCAGCTCTAAGACATCGTACGAGCAGTACTTC. This sequence encodes CASSKTSYEQYF.

The CDR3 reads CSGGTDNEQFF. The CDR3 coding sequence is TGCAGTGGCGGGACCGACAATGAGCAGTTCTTC. The chain joins TRBV20-1 to TRBJ2-1, with D possibly TRBD2 on 6 matching bases. Germline V gene sequence: CDR1 DFQATT, CDR2 SNEGSKA (reference sequence). V lost 7 bases, J lost 5 bases, and 9 bases lay in between. The CDR3 runs 11 residues.

The chain couples TRBV2 to TRBJ2-2; D possibly corresponds to TRBD1 (5 bases). With 7 bases removed from V and 0 bases from J, the gap between germline ends came to 6 bases. Germline V CDR1 and CDR2: SNHLY, FYNNEI. CDR3 size: 13 residues. Written as DNA, the CDR3 is TGTGCCAGCAAACAGGCGAACACCGGGGAGCTGTTTTTT. Protein: CASKQANTGELFF.

The chain recombines TRBV19 with TRBJ1-3; 7 nucleotides agree with TRBD1. The CDR3 runs 14 residues. The V and J ends lost 6 bases and 5 bases, in that order; junction bases with no gene match: 7. Germline V gives CDR1 LNHDA, CDR2 SQIVND (reference sequence). In nucleotides, the CDR3 is TGTGCCAGTAGGCAGGACAGGACGAGAAACACCATATATTTT. Protein product: CASRQDRTRNTIYF. The whole variable domain, filled in from reference TRBV19 and TRBJ1-3, reads DGGITQSPKYLFRKEGQNVTLSCEQNLNHDAMYWYRQDPGQGLRLIYYSQIVNDFQKGDIAEGYSVSREKKESFPLTVTSAQKNPTAFYLCASRQDRTRNTIYFGEGSWLTVV.

V usage is TRBV5-1 and J usage is TRBJ2-6; perhaps TRBD1 as D (6 bases). The CDR3 runs 15 residues. Germline V gene data show CDR1 as SGHRS and CDR2 as YFSETQ. Trimming took off 7 bases at V and 2 bases at J, with 13 bases between the two ends. The CDR3 loop is CASGAQGPGANVLTF. The CDR3 region has the DNA TGCGCCAGCGGAGCACAGGGCCCTGGGGCCAACGTCCTGACTTTC.

The J gene is TRBJ2-7, the V gene TRBV6-5; the D gene is possibly TRBD1 (6 bases). Germline V gene data show CDR1 as MNHEY and CDR2 as SVGAGI. The CDR3 totals 15 residues. Trimming shortened V by 7 bases and J by 4 bases, and 20 bases separated the two germline ends. The CDR3 DNA reads as TGTGCCAGCACACCACGCACAGGGAGATCGTACGAGCAGTACTTC. Encoded protein: CASTPRTGRSYEQYF.

The chain employs TRBV4-1 and TRBJ2-7; D may be TRBD1 (6 bases). Trimming cost V 0 bases and J 4 bases, with 7 bases left between them. The CDR3 extends over 13 amino acids. Germline V gives CDR1 MGHRA, CDR2 YSYEKL. Written as DNA, the CDR3 is TGCGCCAGCAGCCAAGAACAGGGATACGAGCAGTACTTC. Residues: CASSQEQGYEQYF.

The V and J genes are TRBV6-2 or TRBV6-3 and TRBJ2-1; 11 nucleotides line up with TRBD2. With 5 bases clipped from V and 15 bases from J, the junction kept 15 bases outside the gene matches. Per germline, CDR1 MNHEY and CDR2 SVGEGT. The CDR3 covers 15 residues. The CDR3 region is CASSKVAGGPIRPFF. As DNA, the CDR3 is TGTGCCAGCAGTAAAGTAGCGGGAGGGCCAATTAGGCCGTTCTTC.

This chain connects TRBV30 to TRBJ2-7; D gene ambiguous. Trimming shortened V by 3 bases and J by 2 bases, and 11 bases separated the two germline ends. Germline assignment: CDR1 GTSNPN and CDR2 SVGIG (reference sequence). This CDR3 contains 13 residues. The CDR3 region has the DNA TGTGCCTGGAGCACCCTACTTACCTACGAGCAGTACTTC. As protein: CAWSTLLTYEQYF.

V is TRBV19 and J is TRBJ1-1; 7 bases line up with TRBD1. The CDR3 is 15 amino acids. The V and J ends lost 4 bases and 1 base, in that order; junction bases with no gene match: 6. Germline CDR1 and CDR2: LNHDA and SQIVND (reference sequence). The DNA of the CDR3 is TGTGCCAGTAGTAGGACAGGTAACGGGAACACTGAAGCTTTCTTT. As protein: CASSRTGNGNTEAFF.

This sequence joins TRBV6-5 and TRBJ1-1; D not certain. Germline V lookup: CDR1 MNHEY, CDR2 SVGAGI. V lost 7 bases, J lost 0 bases, and 9 bases lay in between. This CDR3 comprises 13 residues. Here the CDR3 DNA reads TGTGCCAGCAAATTACAGATGAACACTGAAGCTTTCTTT. Translation gives CASKLQMNTEAFF.

The chain uses TRBV12-3 or TRBV12-4 and TRBJ1-1; D may be TRBD1 (5 bases). The V gene lost 6 bases and the J gene lost 4 bases, with 12 bases spanning the gap. This CDR3 has 13 amino acids. The CDR3 protein is CASRVAGFTEAFF. In DNA form, the CDR3 reads TGTGCCAGCAGAGTAGCAGGGTTCACTGAAGCTTTCTTT.

This rearrangement joins TRBV6-5 to TRBJ2-1, with a possible D match to TRBD1 (6 bases). The CDR3 covers 15 residues. V was cut by 4 bases and J by 3 bases, with 13 bases left in between. Germline CDR1 MNHEY, CDR2 SVGAGI. The CDR3 coding sequence is TGTGCCAGCAGTTTCAGGGGCGACCTCTACAATGAGCAGTTCTTC. It specifies CASSFRGDLYNEQFF.

CDR3 amino acids: CASSFWTSGGGEQFF. The CDR3 nucleotides read TGTGCCAGCAGCTTTTGGACTAGCGGGGGGGGTGAGCAGTTCTTC. The gene calls are TRBV7-2 and TRBJ2-1, with 15 bases lining up with TRBD2. Per germline, CDR1 SGHTA and CDR2 FQGNSA. Trimming cost V 3 bases and J 9 bases; bases outside gene matches: 3. The CDR3 is made up of 15 amino acids.

This clone was detected a few times. The chain is built from TRBV30 and TRBJ1-1; TRBD1 might be the D (6 bases). The length of the CDR3 is 15 residues. Germline V gene lookup returns CDR1 GTSNPN and CDR2 SVGIG (reference sequence). Trimming removed 4 bases at V and 1 base at J, with 16 bases between. Here the CDR3 DNA reads TGTGCCTGGACCTCATGGGGACAATGGAACACTGAAGCTTTCTTT. It is translated as CAWTSWGQWNTEAFF. The full variable domain, its missing parts supplied by reference TRBV30 and TRBJ1-1, is SQTIHQWPATLVQPVGSPLSLECTVEGTSNPNLYWYRQAAGRGLQLLFYSVGIGQISSEVPQNLSASRPQDRQFILSSKKLLLSDSGFYLCAWTSWGQWNTEAFFGQGTRLTVV.

This clone was detected once. The DNA for the CDR3 is TGTGCTATCAGGGTCCCACCGAACTATGGCTACACCTTC. Translated: CAIRVPPNYGYTF. This rearrangement joins TRBV6-5 to TRBJ1-2; perhaps TRBD1 as D (5 bases). The CDR3 sequence is 13 residues long. The germline V gene has CDR1 MNHEY and CDR2 SVGAGI.

The chain recombines TRBV28 with TRBJ2-3; 13 bases agree with TRBD2. With V trimmed by 5 bases and J by 1 base, 3 bases remained unmatched. The germline V gene has CDR1 MDHEN and CDR2 SYDVKM. This CDR3 contains 16 residues. CDR3 sequence: CASSPGLAGGTDTQYF. The CDR3 coding sequence is TGTGCCAGCAGTCCCGGACTAGCGGGGGGCACAGATACGCAGTATTTT.

As DNA, the CDR3 is TGCGCCAGCAGTGAGGGCCTAGCGGGGACCCAGTACTTC. Amino acid sequence: CASSEGLAGTQYF. The chain uses TRBV10-1 and TRBJ2-5; 8 positions match TRBD2. Germline V gene sequence: CDR1 WNHNN, CDR2 SYGVQD (reference sequence). V lost 2 bases and J lost 7; bases outside the gene matches: 3. There are 13 residues in the CDR3.

Details on this clone: Compared with germline, one end of the junction differs, possibly owing to a read error. CDR3 residues: CAWRDPGRAQVF. For the CDR3, the DNA is TGTGCCTGGAGAGACCCGGGGAGGGCGCAGGTCTTC. The J gene is TRBJ2-1, the V gene TRBV30; 7 bases agree with TRBD2. This CDR3 contains 12 residues. Germline CDR1 reads GTSNPN; CDR2 reads SVGIG (reference sequence).

The rearrangement joins TRBV19 to TRBJ1-6; D gene uncertain. V gave up 8 bases and J gave up 7 bases, with 15 bases separating them. CDR1 and CDR2 (germline): LNHDA, SQIVND (reference sequence). The CDR3 spans 14 residues. The CDR3 nucleotides are TGTGCCAGTGCCTTGGCGGTCGCCAATTCACCCCTCCACTTT. It is translated as CASALAVANSPLHF. The whole variable domain, filled in from reference TRBV19 and TRBJ1-6, reads DGGITQSPKYLFRKEGQNVTLSCEQNLNHDAMYWYRQDPGQGLRLIYYSQIVNDFQKGDIAEGYSVSREKKESFPLTVTSAQKNPTAFYLCASALAVANSPLHFGNGTRLTVT.

The chain links TRBV30 to TRBJ1-5, with a possible D match to TRBD1 (5 bases). Deletions cut 4 bases from V and 3 bases from J, with 13 bases between. Per the germline V gene, CDR1 is GTSNPN and CDR2 is SVGIG (reference sequence). This CDR3 is built from 14 residues. The CDR3 is CAWTRRGANQPQHF. The CDR3 nucleotides are TGTGCCTGGACGAGAAGGGGTGCCAATCAGCCCCAGCATTTT.

The chain links TRBV5-1 to TRBJ2-5, with D tentatively TRBD1 (5 bases). Trimming removed 5 bases at V and 4 bases at J, with 21 bases between. From germline, CDR1 is SGHRS and CDR2 YFSETQ. The CDR3 consists of 16 residues. The CDR3 loop is CASRTIDRILGETQYF. The CDR3 coding sequence is TGCGCCAGCAGAACTATTGACAGAATCCTGGGAGAGACCCAGTACTTC.